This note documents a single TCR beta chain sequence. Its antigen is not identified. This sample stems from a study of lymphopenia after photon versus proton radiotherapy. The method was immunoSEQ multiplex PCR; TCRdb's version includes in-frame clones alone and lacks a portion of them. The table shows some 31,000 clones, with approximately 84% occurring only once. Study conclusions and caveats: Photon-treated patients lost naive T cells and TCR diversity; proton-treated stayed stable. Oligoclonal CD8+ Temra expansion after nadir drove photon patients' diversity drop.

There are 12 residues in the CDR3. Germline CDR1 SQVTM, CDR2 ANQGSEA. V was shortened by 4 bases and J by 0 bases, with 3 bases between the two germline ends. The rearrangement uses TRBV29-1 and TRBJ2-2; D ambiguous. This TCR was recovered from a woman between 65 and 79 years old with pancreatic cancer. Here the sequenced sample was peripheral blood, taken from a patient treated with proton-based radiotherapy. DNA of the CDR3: TGCAGCGTTGGGACGAACACCGGGGAGCTGTTTTTT. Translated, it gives CSVGTNTGELFF.